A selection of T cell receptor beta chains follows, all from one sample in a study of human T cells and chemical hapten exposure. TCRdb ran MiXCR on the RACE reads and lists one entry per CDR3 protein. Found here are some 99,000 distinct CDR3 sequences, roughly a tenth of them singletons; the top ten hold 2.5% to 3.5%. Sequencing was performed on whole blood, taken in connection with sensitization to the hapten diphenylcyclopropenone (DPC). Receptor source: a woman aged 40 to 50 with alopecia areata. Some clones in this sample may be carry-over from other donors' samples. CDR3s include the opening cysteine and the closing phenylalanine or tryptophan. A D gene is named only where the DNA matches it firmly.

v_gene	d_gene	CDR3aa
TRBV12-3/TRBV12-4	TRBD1	CASSMTGLLYQPQHF
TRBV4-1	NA	CASSPDYSTDTQYF
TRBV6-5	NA	CASSLTEVSGELFF
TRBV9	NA	CASSAGNSGSTDTQYF
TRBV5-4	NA	CASSLGPGHNSPLHF
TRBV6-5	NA	CASSLREANEKLFF
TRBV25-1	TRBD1	CASSDPGQGGFYEQYF
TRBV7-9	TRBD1	CASSLDRGVRNTEAFF
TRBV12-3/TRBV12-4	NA	CASRSEASSYEQYF
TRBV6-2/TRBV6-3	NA	CATQRRSGNTIYF
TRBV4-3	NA	CASSPGFSGDTIYF
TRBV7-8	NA	CASSQVRRSTEAFF
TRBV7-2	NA	CASTRDFYGYTF
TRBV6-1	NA	CASSEDVGLNTGELFF
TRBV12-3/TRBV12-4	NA	CASSTHGVSLYSLYGYTF
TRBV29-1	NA	CSVGGNQETQYF
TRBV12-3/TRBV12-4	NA	CASSLRSGEGEAFF
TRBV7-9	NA	CASSFSAQTLPGANVLTF
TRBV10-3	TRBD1	CAISESIGQGQLNTEAFF
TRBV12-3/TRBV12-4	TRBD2	CASSPSQGLADNNEQFF
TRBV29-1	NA	CAGTLNTEAFF
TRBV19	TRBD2	CASSVVAGATYEQYF
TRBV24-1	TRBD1	CATSDTPGQGGGLGNQPQHF
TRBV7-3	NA	CASSLTGTEAFF
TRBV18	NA	CASSPLGLASYEQYF
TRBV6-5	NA	CASSYSPPRTAFPSPLHF
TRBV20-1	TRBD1	CSARGGTGGAYNSPLHF
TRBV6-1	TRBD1	CASKTGDVYSNQPQHF
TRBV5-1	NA	CASSLVGRENIQYF
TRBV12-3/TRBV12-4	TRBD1	CASRPQGKETQYF
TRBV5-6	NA	CASSLRGQGFETQYF
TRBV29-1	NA	CSVGWEASTDTQYF
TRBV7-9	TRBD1	CASSPTGGRLNTEAFF
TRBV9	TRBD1	CASSPGQHYTEAFF
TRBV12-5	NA	CASGLAKTGFSGEQFF
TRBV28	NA	CASSPGGAKDEAFF
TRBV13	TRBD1	CASSVTGTGLATNEKLFF
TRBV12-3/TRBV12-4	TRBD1	CASTPTGGGQPQHF
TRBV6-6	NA	CASSPRRSAAAYEQYF
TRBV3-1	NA	CASSQEGVGEKLFF
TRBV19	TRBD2	CASSILAGGRNEQFF
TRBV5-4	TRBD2	CASSWGLAGPLEQYF